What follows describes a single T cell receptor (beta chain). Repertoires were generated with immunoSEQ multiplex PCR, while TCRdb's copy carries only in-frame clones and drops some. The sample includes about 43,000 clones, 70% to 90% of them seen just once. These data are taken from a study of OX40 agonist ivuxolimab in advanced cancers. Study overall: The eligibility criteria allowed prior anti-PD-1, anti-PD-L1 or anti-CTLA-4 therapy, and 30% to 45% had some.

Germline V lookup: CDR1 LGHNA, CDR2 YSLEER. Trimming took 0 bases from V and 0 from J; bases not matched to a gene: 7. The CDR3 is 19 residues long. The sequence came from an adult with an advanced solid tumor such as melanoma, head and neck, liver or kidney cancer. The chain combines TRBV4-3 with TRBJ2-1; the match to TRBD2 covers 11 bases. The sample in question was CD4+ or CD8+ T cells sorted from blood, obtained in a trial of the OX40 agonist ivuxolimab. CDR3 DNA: TGCGCCAGCAGCCAAGAGAGACTAGCGGGACTAAGCTCCTACAATGAGCAGTTCTTC. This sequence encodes CASSQERLAGLSSYNEQFF.